The text below deals with one TCR beta chain. Profiling relied on immunoSEQ multiplex PCR, and the TCRdb table lists in-frame clones only, not all of them. The sample lists 25,000 to 30,000 clones, roughly 89% occurring once. This entry belongs to a study of T cell changes during pregnancy in multiple sclerosis. CDR3 length: 16 amino acids. Germline CDR1 is LGHNT and CDR2 is FRNRAP. V lost 6 bases to trimming and J lost 5 bases; unmatched junction nucleotides: 9. The sequence came from a female donor in good health, enrolled as a control in a pregnancy study. The genes are TRBV12-5 and TRBJ2-5, with TRBD2 matching over 13 bases. The sample in question was CD4+ T cells from peripheral blood mononuclear cells, obtained in the first trimester of pregnancy. CDR3 residues: CASGFGLAGEGETQYF. The CDR3 DNA follows: TGTGCTAGTGGATTCGGACTAGCGGGAGAGGGGGAGACCCAGTACTTC.